The present TCR beta chain was sequenced within a study of blood T cell repertoires in COVID-19. The CDR3 runs 14 residues. V gave up 4 bases and J gave up 1 base; unmatched junction bases: 3. Germline CDR1 reads SGHTA; CDR2 reads FQGTGA. Using immunoSEQ multiplex PCR, the repertoire was profiled, and TCRdb retains in-frame clones only, with some absent. The repertoire holds about half a million clones, with 70% to 90% as singletons. V gene TRBV7-3 combines with J gene TRBJ1-1; 7 bases align to TRBD1. The source material was peripheral blood. The sequence was obtained from a human donor in a cohort sampled during active COVID-19. In DNA form, the CDR3 reads TGTGCCAGCAGCTCGGGACAGAAGAACACTGAAGCTTTCTTT. Its translation is CASSSGQKNTEAFF.